These 21 T cell receptor beta chains share one sample of origin, sequenced in a study of blood T cell repertoires in COVID-19. The assay was immunoSEQ multiplex PCR, and TCRdb's table has in-frame clones only and misses some. This table has 150,000 or so clones, roughly nine tenths appearing once. The sequenced material came from PBMCs or T cells enriched from blood (not recorded which). The receptors come from a woman in her thirties or forties who had been exposed to COVID-19.

Concerning this clone: One end of the junction is discordant with germline, which a read error may explain. This chain connects TRBV6-6 to TRBJ1-5, with 7 bases that match TRBD1. Germline V gene lookup returns CDR1 MNHNY and CDR2 SVGAGI (reference sequence). The CDR3 contains 12 residues. The CDR3 nucleotides read TGTGCCAGCAGTTCCGGGACAGCCCTCGGGAATTTT. Amino acid sequence: CASSSGTALGNF.

This clone was detected only once. This chain joins TRBV6-5 and TRBJ2-5; TRBD1 is a possible D gene (8 bases). V lost 0 bases and J lost 4, with 12 bases in between. This CDR3 comprises 15 residues. Germline values: CDR1 MNHEY, CDR2 SVGAGI. For the CDR3, the DNA is TGTGCCAGCAGTTACTCTAACAGGGGGGGAGAGACCCAGTACTTC. Encoded protein: CASSYSNRGGETQYF.

The chain carries TRBV4-1 and TRBJ1-5, with TRBD1 matching 8 bases. The trim removed 0 bases at V and 4 bases at J, leaving 5 bases unmatched. The length of the CDR3 is 16 residues. Germline assignment: CDR1 MGHRA and CDR2 YSYEKL. The DNA for the CDR3 is TGCGCCAGCAGCCAAGATACAGGGGGATTAAATCAGCCCCAGCATTTT. Translating it yields CASSQDTGGLNQPQHF.

The V and J genes are TRBV15 and TRBJ2-7; D is unresolved. Germline-derived CDR1 and CDR2 are LNHNV and YYDKDF (reference sequence). V shed 0 bases and J shed 0 bases, with 9 bases lying between them. The CDR3 is made up of 15 amino acids. DNA for the CDR3: TGTGCCACCAGCAGAGATCGCAAGAGCTCCTACGAGCAGTACTTC. Protein product: CATSRDRKSSYEQYF.

The chain uses TRBV29-1 and TRBJ1-1; D unresolved. The CDR3 runs 13 residues. In germline, CDR1 is SQVTM, CDR2 ANQGSEA. Trimming cost V 4 bases and J 4 bases, with 13 bases left between them. In nucleotides, the CDR3 is TGCAGCGTTGGGATGGGTGAGGGCACTGAAGCTTTCTTT. Translation gives CSVGMGEGTEAFF.

This sequence joins TRBV2 and TRBJ1-5; D is perhaps TRBD1 (6 bases). Germline CDR1 and CDR2: SNHLY and FYNNEI. V was pared by 8 bases and J by 4 bases, with 15 bases between. The CDR3 is 14 residues long. This chain's CDR3 is CASCGGGENQPQHF. CDR3 nucleotides: TGTGCCAGCTGCGGGGGCGGGGAAAATCAGCCCCAGCATTTT.

The rearrangement uses TRBV4-3 and TRBJ1-4; possibly TRBD1 for D (5 bases). The germline gives CDR1 LGHNA, CDR2 YSLEER. The CDR3 loop spans 16 amino acids. The V and J ends lost 0 bases and 4 bases respectively, with 12 bases between them. The CDR3 DNA sequence: TGCGCCAGCAGCCAAGATAGGGGTCGGCGTAATGAAAAACTGTTTTTT. This codes for CASSQDRGRRNEKLFF.

This chain connects TRBV5-1 to TRBJ1-4, with D possibly matching TRBD1 (6 bases). This CDR3 has 12 residues. The germline CDR1 and CDR2 sequences are SGHRS and YFSETQ. V lost 4 bases to trimming and J lost 7 bases, with 8 bases between them. The CDR3 spells CASSVQGEKLFF. The CDR3 nucleotides are TGCGCCAGCAGCGTACAGGGTGAAAAACTGTTTTTT. The whole variable domain, filled in from reference TRBV5-1 and TRBJ1-4, reads KAGVTQTPRYLIKTRGQQVTLSCSPISGHRSVSWYQQTPGQGLQFLFEYFSETQRNKGNFPGRFSGRQFSNSRSEMNVSTLELGDSALYLCASSVQGEKLFFGSGTQLSVL.

The V call is TRBV5-6, the J call TRBJ2-2, with D possibly being TRBD2 (6 bases). There are 17 residues in the CDR3. The germline CDR1 and CDR2 sequences are SGHDT and YYEEEE. V dropped 0 bases and J dropped 6 bases, with 18 bases sitting between them. The CDR3 DNA sequence: TGTGCCAGCAGCTTGGTAACTCTGGGAGGTTACGCCGGGGAGCTGTTTTTT. Protein product: CASSLVTLGGYAGELFF.

The chain links TRBV14 to TRBJ2-3; no definite D call. The CDR3 is 13 amino acids. Trimming removed 1 base from V and 6 bases from J, with 8 bases in between. Per germline, CDR1 SGHDN and CDR2 FVKESK. CDR3 DNA: TGTGCCAGCAGCCAAGGAATAGTGGATACGCAGTATTTT. This translates into CASSQGIVDTQYF.

This rearrangement joins TRBV4-1 to TRBJ1-1; weak D call: TRBD1 (6 bases). Trimming stripped 2 bases from V and 1 base from J, with 11 bases between. Germline V gene lookup returns CDR1 MGHRA and CDR2 YSYEKL. The CDR3 totals 15 residues. DNA of the CDR3: TGCGCCAGCAGCCAAACGACAGGTAGGAACACTGAAGCTTTCTTT. As protein: CASSQTTGRNTEAFF.

The V gene is TRBV28, the J gene TRBJ1-1, with unresolved D. In germline, CDR1 is MDHEN, CDR2 SYDVKM. CDR3 length: 14 amino acids. V was trimmed by 6 bases and J by 4 bases, leaving 15 bases between them. This CDR3 reads CASSRGGSSTEAFF. In DNA form, the CDR3 reads TGTGCCAGCAGCCGTGGAGGGAGTAGCACTGAAGCTTTCTTT. The full variable domain, with the rest looked up from reference TRBV28 and TRBJ1-1, is DVKVTQSSRYLVKRTGEKVFLECVQDMDHENMFWYRQDPGLGLRLIYFSYDVKMKEKGDIPEGYSVSREKKERFSLILESASTNQTSMYLCASSRGGSSTEAFFGQGTRLTVV.

The chain couples TRBV28 to TRBJ2-7, with TRBD1 identical over 12 bases. V was clipped by 5 bases and J by 6 bases; unmatched bases: 8. CDR3 length equals 15 residues. Germline values: CDR1 MDHEN, CDR2 SYDVKM. The CDR3 loop is CASSPSGQGAFEQYF. The CDR3, as DNA: TGTGCCAGCAGTCCCTCGGGACAGGGGGCGTTCGAGCAGTACTTC. The complete variable domain, with remaining parts taken from reference TRBV28 and TRBJ2-7, reads DVKVTQSSRYLVKRTGEKVFLECVQDMDHENMFWYRQDPGLGLRLIYFSYDVKMKEKGDIPEGYSVSREKKERFSLILESASTNQTSMYLCASSPSGQGAFEQYFGPGTRLTVT.

The chain joins TRBV28 to TRBJ2-1, with 11 bases that match TRBD2. Germline V gene data show CDR1 as MDHEN and CDR2 as SYDVKM. J lost 9 bases, V lost 5 bases, and 15 bases had no gene match. The CDR3 runs 17 residues. CDR3: CASSPHSGRARIGEQFF. The CDR3, as DNA: TGTGCCAGCAGTCCACATAGCGGGAGGGCTCGTATCGGTGAGCAGTTCTTC.

V is TRBV6-2 or TRBV6-3 and J is TRBJ1-1; tentative D call: TRBD1 (6 bases). CDR1 is MNHEY and CDR2 is SVGEGT in the germline V gene. V was shortened by 5 bases and J by 0 bases, with 19 bases between the two germline ends. The CDR3 loop spans 17 amino acids. CDR3 bases: TGTGCCAGCAGTCAAATCAGGGGCGCGTCAATGAACACTGAAGCTTTCTTT. This gives the protein CASSQIRGASMNTEAFF.

The chain is built from TRBV7-7 and TRBJ2-3; TRBD1 aligns across 10 bases. The CDR3 consists of 16 residues. V dropped 5 bases and J dropped 3; count of bases not matched to a gene: 8. Germline CDR1 is SSHAT and CDR2 is FNYEAQ (reference sequence). CDR3 sequence reads: CASSPRGGQGTDTQYF. CDR3 nucleotides: TGTGCCAGCAGCCCAAGGGGGGGACAGGGGACAGATACGCAGTATTTT.

The sample holds one count of this clone. The rearrangement joins TRBV28 to TRBJ1-1; 7 bases line up with TRBD1. This CDR3 is built from 13 residues. CDR1 is MDHEN, CDR2 SYDVKM, per germline. The ends lost 5 bases at V and 2 bases at J; junction bases unmatched: 2. The CDR3 reads CASSGTENTEAFF. For the CDR3, the DNA is TGTGCCAGCAGTGGGACAGAAAACACTGAAGCTTTCTTT.

The chain recombines TRBV5-5 with TRBJ1-5; TRBD1 matches 7 bases. CDR1 and CDR2 (germline): SGHKS, YYEKEE (reference sequence). This CDR3 has 15 amino acids. J was trimmed by 2 bases and V by 3 bases; bases with no gene match: 5. The CDR3 region is CASSSSGGGNQPQHF. The CDR3 region has the DNA TGTGCCAGCAGCTCGTCAGGGGGAGGCAATCAGCCCCAGCATTTT.

The chain uses TRBV9 and TRBJ2-4, with D hard to call. Germline V gives CDR1 SGDLS, CDR2 YYNGEE. The length of the CDR3 is 15 residues. V lost 0 bases to trimming and J lost 8 bases, with 15 bases between them. CDR3 sequence reads: CASSVGLNSFDIQYF. CDR3 bases: TGTGCCAGCAGCGTAGGCCTAAATAGTTTTGACATTCAGTACTTC.

This clone was seen only once. The chain has TRBV12-3 or TRBV12-4 and TRBJ2-7; TRBD1 might be the D (5 bases). V shed 6 bases and J shed 0 bases, with 9 bases lying between them. The CDR3 contains 13 residues. CDR3 coding DNA: TGTGCCAGCAGCGACAGCAACTCCTACGAGCAGTACTTC. Its translation is CASSDSNSYEQYF.

The chain recombines TRBV4-1 with TRBJ2-1; 14 bases align to TRBD2. Trimming removed 4 bases from V and 6 bases from J; junction bases left unmatched: 2. The CDR3 covers 15 residues. Germline V gives CDR1 MGHRA, CDR2 YSYEKL. The CDR3 loop is CASSPTSGGANEQFF. In nucleotides, the CDR3 is TGCGCCAGCAGCCCGACTAGCGGGGGGGCCAATGAGCAGTTCTTC.